The 22 T cell receptor beta chains given below trace back to one sample, sequenced in a study of shared clonotypes between healthy human individuals. Sequencing used immunoSEQ multiplex PCR; TCRdb keeps in-frame clones, though not all of them. This sample has around 750,000 clones, with around two thirds found just once. Sequenced input: memory CD4+ T cells sorted from blood. Subset denoted: CD45RA-negative fraction. The receptors shown here come from a young woman in good health.

The chain carries TRBV4-1 and TRBJ2-1; tentatively, D is TRBD1 (6 bases). The CDR3 loop spans 15 amino acids. The V and J ends lost 1 base and 5 bases respectively, with 12 bases between them. Germline CDR1 and CDR2: MGHRA and YSYEKL. The CDR3 DNA is TGCGCCAGCAGCCAAGGGGGGCTGGGAAACAATGAGCAGTTCTTC. Its translation: CASSQGGLGNNEQFF.

In nucleotides, the CDR3 is TGTGCCAGCAGGAGGGACGGCAACACCGGGGAGCTGTTTTTT. Its protein product is CASRRDGNTGELFF. The chain carries TRBV7-3 and TRBJ2-2; D assignment may be TRBD1 or TRBD2 (5 bases each). V was shortened by 6 bases and J by 2 bases, with 10 bases between the two germline ends. There are 14 residues in the CDR3. CDR1 and CDR2 from the germline V gene are SGHTA and FQGTGA.

In its sample, this clone was seen once. V usage is TRBV2 and J usage is TRBJ2-7; D may be TRBD2 (5 bases). From germline, CDR1 is SNHLY and CDR2 FYNNEI. The V gene lost 5 bases and the J gene lost 3 bases, with 14 bases spanning the gap. The CDR3 contains 14 residues. The CDR3 sequence: CASSRLRGNYEQYF. The CDR3 region has the DNA TGTGCCAGCAGTCGTCTCCGGGGTAACTACGAGCAGTACTTC. The full variable domain, its missing parts supplied by reference TRBV2 and TRBJ2-7, is EPEVTQTPSHQVTQMGQEVILRCVPISNHLYFYWYRQILGQKVEFLVSFYNNEISEKSEIFDDQFSVERPDGSNFTLKIRSTKLEDSAMYFCASSRLRGNYEQYFGPGTRLTVT.

This sequence joins TRBV5-1 and TRBJ1-1; D is ambiguous. CDR1 and CDR2 from the germline V gene are SGHRS and YFSETQ. CDR3 length: 13 residues. Trimming removed 4 bases from V and 7 bases from J, with 14 bases in between. Here the CDR3 reads CASSAEGSIEAFF. DNA for the CDR3: TGCGCCAGCAGCGCGGAGGGCAGTATTGAAGCTTTCTTT.

The rearrangement joins TRBV5-1 to TRBJ2-1; a possible D gene is TRBD2 (5 bases). This CDR3 has 15 amino acids. The V end lost 4 bases, the J end lost 4 bases, and 15 bases lay between the germline ends. Germline-derived CDR1 and CDR2 are SGHRS and YFSETQ. CDR3 DNA sequence: TGCGCCAGCAGCAATAGCGATCACCGGTACAATGAGCAGTTCTTC. This codes for CASSNSDHRYNEQFF.

The CDR3 nucleotides read TGTGCCAGCAGTCAGGGGGCGTGGACAGATACGCAGTATTTT. Its protein is CASSQGAWTDTQYF. This chain links TRBV27 with TRBJ2-3; 8 bases agree with TRBD1. Germline lookup yields CDR1 MNHEY and CDR2 SMNVEV (reference sequence). CDR3 size: 14 residues. J was trimmed by 3 bases and V by 5 bases; bases with no gene match: 4.

This sequence joins TRBV21-1 and TRBJ2-2; the table gives TRBD1 as D, unverified against the DNA. TRBV21-1 corresponds to a pseudogene. The CDR3 loop spans 16 amino acids. CDR3 nucleotide sequence: TGTGCCAGCAGCAAAGTCACAGGGGAGAACACCGGGGAGCTGTTTTTT. Translating gives CASSKVTGENTGELFF.

The J gene is TRBJ1-5, the V gene TRBV11-2; D uncertain. Trimming pared 3 bases from V and 7 bases from J, leaving 16 bases between. The germline V gene encodes CDR1 SGHAT and CDR2 FQNNGV. The CDR3 has 15 amino acids. CDR3 nucleotide sequence: TGTGCCAGCAGCTTTTCACTCGAGGGCGGGCAGCCCCAGCATTTT. Protein sequence: CASSFSLEGGQPQHF. Full variable domain (outside the CDR3, taken from reference TRBV11-2 and TRBJ1-5): EAGVAQSPRYKIIEKRQSVAFWCNPISGHATLYWYQQILGQGPKLLIQFQNNGVVDDSQLPKDRFSAERLKGVDSTLKIQPAKLEDSAVYLCASSFSLEGGQPQHFGDGTRLSIL.

The chain couples TRBV7-9 to TRBJ2-3, with D perhaps TRBD2 (6 bases). With 7 bases removed from V and 0 bases from J, the gap between germline ends came to 8 bases. The CDR3 contains 13 residues. Germline CDR1 and CDR2: SEHNR and FQNEAQ (reference sequence). CDR3 sequence (DNA): TGTGCCAGCAATAGCGGCAGCACAGATACGCAGTATTTT. Translating gives CASNSGSTDTQYF.

A word on this clone: Other DNA sequences of this sample code for an identical CDR3. This chain links TRBV6-1 with TRBJ1-1, with D hard to call. CDR1 is MNHNS, CDR2 SASEGT, per germline. Trimming took off 7 bases at V and 1 base at J, with 4 bases between the two ends. The CDR3 spans 11 residues. CDR3 sequence reads: CASTSNTEAFF. The DNA for the CDR3 is TGTGCCAGCACCTCGAACACTGAAGCTTTCTTT.

The gene calls are TRBV20-1 and TRBJ2-5, with D uncertain. There are 11 residues in the CDR3. V dropped 3 bases and J dropped 7 bases, with 9 bases sitting between them. CDR1 and CDR2 from the germline V gene are DFQATT and SNEGSKA (reference sequence). The CDR3 here is CSASNLGTQYF. CDR3 bases: TGCAGTGCTAGTAATCTGGGGACCCAGTACTTC.

The rearrangement joins TRBV28 to TRBJ2-7; 7 bases are shared with TRBD1. The CDR3 extends over 13 amino acids. Germline assignment: CDR1 MDHEN and CDR2 SYDVKM. The ends lost 6 bases at V and 4 bases at J; junction bases unmatched: 6. For the CDR3, the DNA is TGTGCCAGCAGGCCGGGGACAGCTTACGAGCAGTACTTC. Translating gives CASRPGTAYEQYF.

The J gene is TRBJ2-2, the V gene TRBV25-1; 7 bases line up with TRBD1. This CDR3 region has 16 residues. CDR1 MGHDK and CDR2 SYGVNS come from the germline V gene. V was clipped by 2 bases and J by 0 bases; unmatched bases: 3. CDR3 in DNA: TGTGCCAGCAGTGAAGCCGGGACAGCGAACACCGGGGAGCTGTTTTTT. Protein: CASSEAGTANTGELFF. Filled out from reference TRBV25-1 and TRBJ2-2, the complete variable domain reads EADIYQTPRYLVIGTGKKITLECSQTMGHDKMYWYQQDPGMELHLIHYSYGVNSTEKGDLSSESTVSRIRTEHFPLTLESARPSHTSQYLCASSEAGTANTGELFFGEGSRLTVL.

CDR3 region: CASSGQGGNEKLFF. CDR3 nucleotides: TGTGCCAGCAGTGGACAGGGGGGTAATGAAAAACTGTTTTTT. The chain joins TRBV6-1 to TRBJ1-4; 9 nucleotides match TRBD1. This CDR3 has 14 residues. V dropped 4 bases and J dropped 4; count of bases not matched to a gene: 1. Germline CDR1 MNHNS, CDR2 SASEGT.

CDR3 region: CATSRDLQEETQYF. The CDR3 DNA follows: TGTGCCACCAGCAGAGATTTACAGGAAGAGACCCAGTACTTC. The chain links TRBV15 to TRBJ2-5; D may be TRBD1 (5 bases). Trimming removed 0 bases at V and 3 bases at J, with 8 bases between. Germline V CDR1 and CDR2: LNHNV, YYDKDF (reference sequence). The CDR3 totals 14 residues.

This clone was seen a single time. The chain has TRBV27 and TRBJ1-4, with 9 bases identical to TRBD1. The germline V gene has CDR1 MNHEY and CDR2 SMNVEV (reference sequence). The CDR3 consists of 16 residues. The V and J ends lost 6 bases and 4 bases, in that order; junction bases with no gene match: 9. DNA of the CDR3: TGTGCCAGCAGCTACCAGCGGACAGGGGATAATGAAAAACTGTTTTTT. It encodes CASSYQRTGDNEKLFF.

The V and J genes are TRBV27 and TRBJ2-3; TRBD2 agrees at 8 bases. The V segment lost 4 bases and the J segment 3 bases; nucleotides outside the gene matches: 12. Germline V gene sequence: CDR1 MNHEY, CDR2 SMNVEV (reference sequence). CDR3 length: 17 residues. The DNA of the CDR3 is TGTGCCAGCAGTTACCGACGGGCGGGGGGCAGAACAGATACGCAGTATTTT. This sequence encodes CASSYRRAGGRTDTQYF.

This chain connects TRBV19 to TRBJ2-1; the match to TRBD1 covers 7 bases. The CDR3 has 15 residues. CDR1 LNHDA and CDR2 SQIVND come from the germline V gene (reference sequence). V dropped 3 bases and J dropped 7; count of bases not matched to a gene: 9. CDR3 protein: CASSIKTGVRNEQFF. For the CDR3, the DNA is TGTGCCAGTAGTATTAAAACAGGGGTTCGGAATGAGCAGTTCTTC. Full variable domain (remainder filled in from reference TRBV19 and TRBJ2-1): DGGITQSPKYLFRKEGQNVTLSCEQNLNHDAMYWYRQDPGQGLRLIYYSQIVNDFQKGDIAEGYSVSREKKESFPLTVTSAQKNPTAFYLCASSIKTGVRNEQFFGPGTRLTVL.

The CDR3 spells CASSLYGGELFF. The CDR3, as DNA: TGTGCCAGCAGCCTGTATGGCGGGGAGCTGTTTTTT. The V gene is TRBV7-2, the J gene TRBJ2-2; D remains ambiguous. The V and J ends lost 5 bases and 7 bases respectively, with 8 bases between them. Germline CDR1 reads SGHTA; CDR2 reads FQGNSA. The CDR3 is 12 residues long. The complete variable domain, with remaining parts taken from reference TRBV7-2 and TRBJ2-2, reads GAGVSQSPSNKVTEKGKDVELRCDPISGHTALYWYRQSLGQGLEFLIYFQGNSAPDKSGLPSDRFSAERTGGSVSTLTIQRTQQEDSAVYLCASSLYGGELFFGEGSRLTVL.

This clone was observed a handful of times. The rearrangement uses TRBV28 and TRBJ1-1; 9 positions match TRBD1. CDR1 and CDR2 (germline): MDHEN, SYDVKM. V gave up 7 bases and J gave up 4 bases; unmatched junction bases: 4. The CDR3 runs to 13 residues. The CDR3 DNA is TGTGCCAGCAAGGGACAGGGAGGCACTGAAGCTTTCTTT. Translation: CASKGQGGTEAFF.

The chain is built from TRBV5-4 and TRBJ2-7; D remains unclear. The CDR3 spans 12 residues. Trimming left V 5 bases short and J 8 bases short, with 14 bases between. The germline gives CDR1 SGHNT, CDR2 YYREEE (reference sequence). The CDR3: CASSYDRDKQYF. For the CDR3, the DNA is TGTGCCAGCAGTTACGACCGAGACAAGCAGTACTTC.

The V and J genes are TRBV30 and TRBJ2-7; D may be TRBD1 (6 bases). Germline-derived CDR1 and CDR2 are GTSNPN and SVGIG (reference sequence). The V gene lost 3 bases and the J gene lost 5 bases, with 11 bases spanning the gap. The CDR3 length is 12 residues. This CDR3 reads CAWSNQGHEQYF. The CDR3 DNA sequence: TGTGCCTGGAGCAATCAGGGGCACGAGCAGTACTTC.